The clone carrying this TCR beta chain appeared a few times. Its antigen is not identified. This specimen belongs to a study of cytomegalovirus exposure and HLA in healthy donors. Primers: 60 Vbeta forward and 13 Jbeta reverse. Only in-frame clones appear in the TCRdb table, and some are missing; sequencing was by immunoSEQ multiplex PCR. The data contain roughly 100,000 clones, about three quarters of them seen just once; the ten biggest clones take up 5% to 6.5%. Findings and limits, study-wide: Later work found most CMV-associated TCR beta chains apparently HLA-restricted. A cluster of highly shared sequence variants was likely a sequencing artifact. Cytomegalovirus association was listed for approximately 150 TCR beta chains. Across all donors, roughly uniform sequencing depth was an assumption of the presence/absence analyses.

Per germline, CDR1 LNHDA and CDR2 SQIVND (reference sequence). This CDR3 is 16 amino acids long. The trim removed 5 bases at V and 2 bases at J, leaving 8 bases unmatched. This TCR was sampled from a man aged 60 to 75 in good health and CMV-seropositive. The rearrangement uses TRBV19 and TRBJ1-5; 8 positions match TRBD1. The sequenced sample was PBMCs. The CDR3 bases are TGTGCCAGTAGTGGGGGACAGGCAAGGGGCAATCAGCCCCAGCATTTT. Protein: CASSGGQARGNQPQHF.